Here is one TCR beta chain with its context. Its target is not known. The V end was cut by 3 bases, the J end by 3 bases, with 9 bases between. The CDR3 runs to 13 residues. The V gene's germline CDR1 is SGHAT and CDR2 FQDESV (reference sequence). This specimen belongs to a study of T cell repertoires in cytomegalovirus infection. Study in general: Recently identified HLA-C-restricted CMV epitopes were among the peptides used. Findings and caveats of the study: Pooled public TCR beta family frequency picked out CMV carriers with the relevant HLA. The ex vivo response showed dominance by HLA-C-restricted CMV-specific TCR beta clonotypes.

MiXCR was run by TCRdb on the reads, yielding one entry per CDR3 protein. The repertoire has 70,000 or so distinct CDR3 sequences, roughly 28% of them found once; the top ten carry 59%. This chain connects TRBV11-1 to TRBJ2-7; D is ambiguous. The source of this sequence is a human donor in good health (CMV status not recorded). Some clones in this sample may be carry-over from other donors' samples. The sequencing here drew on CD8+ T cells from cultured PBMCs, taken from culture after CMV antigen stimulation. The CDR3 DNA sequence: TGTGCCAGCAGCTTCAGTACAGTCTACGAGCAGTACTTC. Translating gives CASSFSTVYEQYF.